The sample holds a few counts of the clone carrying this TCR beta chain. The sample belongs to a study of blood T cells in healthy people across ages. CDR3 length: 15 amino acids. With 4 bases clipped from V and 2 bases from J, the junction kept 8 bases outside the gene matches. Germline V gives CDR1 DFQATT, CDR2 SNEGSKA (reference sequence). It was with a sample-barcoded 5' primer and a J-beta primer mix that a second PCR of roughly 7 to 12 cycles was run. In TCRdb, the 5' RACE reads were re-called with MiXCR into one record per CDR3 protein. The data contain more than 1,400,000 distinct CDR3 sequences, about 40% of them singletons.

The chain has TRBV20-1 and TRBJ2-1; 7 nucleotides agree with TRBD2. The sequence was obtained from a woman aged 18-29 years in good health. The source material was blood. The CDR3 is CSANQAGIAYNEQFF. CDR3 bases: TGCAGTGCTAACCAAGCGGGGATCGCCTACAATGAGCAGTTCTTC.